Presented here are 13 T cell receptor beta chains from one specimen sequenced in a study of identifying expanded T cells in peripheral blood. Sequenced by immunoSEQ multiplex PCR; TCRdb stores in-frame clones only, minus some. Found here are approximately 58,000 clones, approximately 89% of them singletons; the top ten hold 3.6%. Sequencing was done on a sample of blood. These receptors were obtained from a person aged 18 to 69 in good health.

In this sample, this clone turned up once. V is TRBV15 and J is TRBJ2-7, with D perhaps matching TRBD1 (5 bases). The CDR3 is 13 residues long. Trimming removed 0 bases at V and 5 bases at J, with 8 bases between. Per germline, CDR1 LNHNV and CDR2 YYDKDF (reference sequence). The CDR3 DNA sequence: TGTGCCACCAGCAGAGACAGGGCCCACGAGCAGTACTTC. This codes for CATSRDRAHEQYF.

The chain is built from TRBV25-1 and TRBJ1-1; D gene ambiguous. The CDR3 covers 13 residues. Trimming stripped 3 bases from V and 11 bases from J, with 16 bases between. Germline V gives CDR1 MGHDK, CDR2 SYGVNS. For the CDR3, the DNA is TGTGCCAGCAGTGAGGGTTTAGGGTATCGGGCTTTCTTT. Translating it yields CASSEGLGYRAFF.

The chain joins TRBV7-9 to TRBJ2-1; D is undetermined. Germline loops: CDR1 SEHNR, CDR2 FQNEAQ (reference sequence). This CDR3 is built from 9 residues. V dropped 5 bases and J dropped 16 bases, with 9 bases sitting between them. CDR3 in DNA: TGTGCCAGCAGCCCATGGGGTTTCTTC. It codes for CASSPWGFF.

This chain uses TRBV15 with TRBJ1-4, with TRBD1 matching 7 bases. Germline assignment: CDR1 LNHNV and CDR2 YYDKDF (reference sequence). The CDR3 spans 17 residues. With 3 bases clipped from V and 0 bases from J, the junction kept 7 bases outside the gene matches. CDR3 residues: CATSSFRGKSTNEKLFF. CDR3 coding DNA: TGTGCCACCAGCAGTTTCAGGGGGAAATCAACTAATGAAAAACTGTTTTTT.

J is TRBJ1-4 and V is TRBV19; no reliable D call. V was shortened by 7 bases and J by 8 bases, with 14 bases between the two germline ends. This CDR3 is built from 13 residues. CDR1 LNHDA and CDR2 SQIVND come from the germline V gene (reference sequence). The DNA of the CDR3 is TGTGCCAGTAAACCCCGGGTGGGGGAAAAACTGTTTTTT. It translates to CASKPRVGEKLFF.

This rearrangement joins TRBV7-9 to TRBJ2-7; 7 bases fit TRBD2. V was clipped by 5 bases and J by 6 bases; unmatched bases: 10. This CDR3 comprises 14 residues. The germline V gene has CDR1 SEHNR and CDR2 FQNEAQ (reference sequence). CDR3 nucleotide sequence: TGTGCCAGCAGCCACCCGGGAGGAGGTAGCGAGCAGTACTTC. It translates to CASSHPGGGSEQYF.

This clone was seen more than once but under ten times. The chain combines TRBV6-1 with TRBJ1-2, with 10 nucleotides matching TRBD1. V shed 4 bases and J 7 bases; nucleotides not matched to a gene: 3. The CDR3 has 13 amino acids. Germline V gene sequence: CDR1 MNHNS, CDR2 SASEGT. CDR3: CASSGGQGFGYTF. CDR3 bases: TGTGCCAGCAGTGGGGGACAGGGGTTTGGCTACACCTTC.

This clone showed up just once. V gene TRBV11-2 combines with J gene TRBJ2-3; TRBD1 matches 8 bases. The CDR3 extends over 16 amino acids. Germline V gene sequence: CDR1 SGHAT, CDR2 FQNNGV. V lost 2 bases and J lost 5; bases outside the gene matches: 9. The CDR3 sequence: CASSLNLDRVKDTQYF. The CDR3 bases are TGTGCCAGCAGCTTAAATCTGGACAGGGTGAAAGATACGCAGTATTTT.

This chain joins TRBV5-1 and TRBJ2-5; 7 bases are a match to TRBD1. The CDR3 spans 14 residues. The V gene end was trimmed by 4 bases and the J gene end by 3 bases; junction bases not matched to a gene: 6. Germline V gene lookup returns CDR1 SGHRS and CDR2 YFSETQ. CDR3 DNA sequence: TGCGCCAGCAGCCTACGGACAGGCAAAGAGACCCAGTACTTC. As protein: CASSLRTGKETQYF.

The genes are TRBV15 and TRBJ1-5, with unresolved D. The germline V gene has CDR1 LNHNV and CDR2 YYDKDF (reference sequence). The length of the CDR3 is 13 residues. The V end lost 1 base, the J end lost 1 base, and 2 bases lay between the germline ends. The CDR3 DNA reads TGTGCCACCAGCAGAGCAAGCAATCAGCCCCAGCATTTT. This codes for CATSRASNQPQHF.

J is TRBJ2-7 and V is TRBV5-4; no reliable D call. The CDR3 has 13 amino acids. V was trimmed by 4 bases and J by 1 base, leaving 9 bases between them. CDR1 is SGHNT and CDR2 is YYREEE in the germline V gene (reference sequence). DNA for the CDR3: TGTGCCAGCAGCCTGCTGGGTTCCTACGAGCAGTACTTC. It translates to CASSLLGSYEQYF.

This chain's CDR3 is CASSESRGRYEQYF. In DNA, the CDR3 is TGCGCCAGCAGTGAGTCGAGGGGCCGCTACGAGCAGTACTTC. The V and J genes are TRBV10-1 and TRBJ2-7, with D perhaps assigned TRBD1 or TRBD2 (5 bases each). Trimming cost V 0 bases and J 3 bases, with 9 bases left between them. Germline CDR1 reads WNHNN; CDR2 reads SYGVQD (reference sequence). The CDR3 has 14 residues.

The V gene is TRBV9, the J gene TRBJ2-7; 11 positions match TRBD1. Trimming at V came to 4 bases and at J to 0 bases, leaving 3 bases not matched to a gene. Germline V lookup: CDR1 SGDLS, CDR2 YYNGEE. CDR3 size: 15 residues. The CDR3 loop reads CASSRGQGASYEQYF. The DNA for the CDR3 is TGTGCCAGCAGCCGTGGACAGGGGGCCTCCTACGAGCAGTACTTC.